The T cell receptor beta chain described here comes from a study of T cells after yellow fever vaccination. The germline gives CDR1 ENHRY, CDR2 SYGVKD. This CDR3 contains 14 residues. V shed 8 bases, J shed 0 bases, and the junction held 3 bases outside the gene matches. This clonotype was counted a few times. Its antigen remains unidentified. It was through 5'RACE template switching that TCR cDNA was made, with a universal primer site and UMIs added. MiXCR, applied by TCRdb to the 5' RACE reads, yields one record per CDR3 protein. The repertoire holds about 220,000 distinct CDR3 sequences, with approximately 6.7% as singletons. Study observations and caveats: Once the booster was given, most primary-vaccination clones reappeared, at around 95% for CD4 and around 90% for CD8. A limited proportion of clonotypes was detected within both the CD4 and CD8 compartments.

The sample consisted of CD4+ T cells sorted from PBMCs, taken on the day of the yellow fever booster vaccination. The rearrangement links TRBV10-3 to TRBJ2-2, with 7 bases that match TRBD2. The source of this sequence is a man aged 25-40 years who received the YFV17D yellow fever vaccine. CDR3 sequence: CAIGGTTNTGELFF. CDR3 coding DNA: TGTGCCATCGGCGGGACTACGAACACCGGGGAGCTGTTTTTT.